Listed below are T cell receptor beta chains from one sample, sequenced in a study of T cell repertoires in cytomegalovirus infection. TCRdb re-called the reads through MiXCR, storing one row per CDR3 protein. The sample yields approximately 170,000 distinct CDR3 sequences, around 14% seen once. Specimen: PBMCs. Source of these receptors: a human donor in good health (CMV status not recorded). Some clones in this sample may be carry-over from other donors' samples. CDR3s include the opening cysteine and the closing phenylalanine or tryptophan. A D gene is named only where the DNA matches it firmly. Not every row has a clone size; where given, it reads once, few, many or a size class.

abundance: many
j_gene: TRBJ2-5
v_gene: TRBV7-9
d_gene: -
CDR3aa: CASSPGGPIAQETQYF
CDR3nt: TGTGCCAGCAGCCCCGGGGGACCGATCGCCCAAGAGACCCAGTACTTC

abundance: many
j_gene: TRBJ1-5
v_gene: TRBV28
d_gene: TRBD1
CDR3aa: CASSLGTGITNQPQHF
CDR3nt: TGTGCCAGCAGTCTCGGGACAGGGATTACCAATCAGCCCCAGCATTTT

abundance: many
j_gene: TRBJ1-5
v_gene: TRBV7-2
d_gene: -
CDR3aa: CASSLEVRTDYSNQPQHF
CDR3nt: TGTGCCAGCAGCTTAGAAGTCAGGACAGATTATAGCAATCAGCCCCAGCATTTT

abundance: few
j_gene: TRBJ2-1
v_gene: TRBV10-2
d_gene: TRBD2
CDR3aa: CASTLWGGYNEQFF
CDR3nt: TGCGCCAGCACCCTCTGGGGGGGGTACAATGAGCAGTTCTTC

abundance: few
j_gene: TRBJ2-6
v_gene: TRBV6-2/TRBV6-3
d_gene: -
CDR3aa: CASSYGGSGANVLTF
CDR3nt: TGTGCCAGCAGTTACGGGGGCTCTGGGGCCAACGTCCTGACTTTC

abundance: -
j_gene: TRBJ2-1
v_gene: TRBV29-1
d_gene: -
CDR3aa: CSVRDRSSYNEQFF
CDR3nt: TGCAGCGTTCGTGACAGGAGCTCCTACAATGAGCAGTTCTTC

abundance: few
j_gene: TRBJ1-5
v_gene: TRBV10-3
d_gene: TRBD1
CDR3aa: CAMKDREDQPQHF
CDR3nt: TGTGCCATGAAGGACAGGGAGGATCAGCCCCAGCATTTT

abundance: many
j_gene: TRBJ1-2
v_gene: TRBV20-1
d_gene: -
CDR3aa: CSAREQFDYGYTF
CDR3nt: TGCAGTGCTAGAGAACAATTTGACTATGGCTACACCTTC

abundance: -
j_gene: TRBJ2-5
v_gene: TRBV5-6
d_gene: TRBD1
CDR3aa: CASSSTGHETQYF
CDR3nt: TGTGCCAGCAGCTCGACAGGGCACGAGACCCAGTACTTC

abundance: many
j_gene: TRBJ1-1
v_gene: TRBV12-3/TRBV12-4
d_gene: -
CDR3aa: CASTRGGTEAFF
CDR3nt: TGTGCCAGCACTCGGGGAGGCACTGAAGCTTTCTTT

abundance: few
j_gene: TRBJ2-1
v_gene: TRBV20-1
d_gene: TRBD2
CDR3aa: CSATLAGGPYNEQFF
CDR3nt: TGCAGTGCTACCCTAGCGGGGGGTCCCTACAATGAGCAGTTCTTC

abundance: many
j_gene: TRBJ1-4
v_gene: TRBV7-6
d_gene: -
CDR3aa: CASSFAQGNEKLFF
CDR3nt: TGTGCCAGCAGCTTTGCACAGGGAAATGAAAAACTGTTTTTT

abundance: few
j_gene: TRBJ2-1
v_gene: TRBV29-1
d_gene: -
CDR3aa: CSVDKVGRAYNEQFF
CDR3nt: TGCAGCGTGGACAAGGTGGGTCGCGCCTACAATGAGCAGTTCTTC

abundance: -
j_gene: TRBJ1-3
v_gene: TRBV10-3
d_gene: -
CDR3aa: CAISEPTGLSSGNTIYF
CDR3nt: TGTGCCATCAGTGAGCCGACAGGATTAAGCTCTGGAAACACCATATATTTT

abundance: -
j_gene: TRBJ2-1
v_gene: TRBV20-1
d_gene: -
CDR3aa: CSVGADYEQFF
CDR3nt: TGCAGTGTCGGGGCCGACTATGAGCAGTTCTTC

abundance: -
j_gene: TRBJ2-2
v_gene: TRBV6-4
d_gene: -
CDR3aa: CASSDSPGLGELFF
CDR3nt: TGTGCCAGCAGTGACTCGCCCGGGTTAGGGGAGCTGTTTTTT

abundance: many
j_gene: TRBJ2-7
v_gene: TRBV6-6
d_gene: -
CDR3aa: CASSYHRVRYEQYF
CDR3nt: TGTGCCAGCAGTTACCACAGGGTTAGGTACGAGCAGTACTTC

abundance: few
j_gene: TRBJ1-2
v_gene: TRBV19
d_gene: -
CDR3aa: CASSISLWGDGGYTF
CDR3nt: TGTGCCAGTAGTATATCCCTTTGGGGCGACGGGGGCTACACCTTC

abundance: -
j_gene: TRBJ1-5
v_gene: TRBV20-1
d_gene: -
CDR3aa: CSARALRSNQPQHF
CDR3nt: TGCAGTGCTAGAGCTCTCAGAAGCAATCAGCCCCAGCATTTT

abundance: many
j_gene: TRBJ1-1
v_gene: TRBV7-3
d_gene: TRBD1
CDR3aa: CASSLTGKEAFF
CDR3nt: TGTGCCAGCAGCCTGACAGGGAAAGAAGCTTTCTTT

abundance: many
j_gene: TRBJ2-7
v_gene: TRBV7-2
d_gene: -
CDR3aa: CASSLIYRDSQKGGEQYF
CDR3nt: TGTGCCAGCAGCTTAATATACCGGGACTCTCAAAAGGGAGGCGAGCAGTACTTC